The 6 T cell receptor beta chains in this list originate from one sample, sequenced in a study of T cell clones after liver transplantation. Data came from immunoSEQ multiplex PCR; TCRdb stores just in-frame clones and leaves some out. The data hold tens of thousands of clones, with 71% observed a single time. This sample comprised CD4+ T cells from blood, obtained before liver transplant. The receptor set was obtained from a human donor who received a liver transplant.

The gene calls are TRBV7-8 and TRBJ1-3, with no clear D. V lost 2 bases and J 0 bases, leaving 5 bases between the germline ends. Germline assignment: CDR1 SGHVS and CDR2 FQNEAQ. The CDR3 spans 14 residues. CDR3 sequence reads: CASSLRGSGNTIYF. The CDR3 DNA follows: TGTGCCAGCAGCTTACGGGGCTCTGGAAACACCATATATTTT.

This chain links TRBV30 with TRBJ2-3, with D perhaps TRBD2 (6 bases). Trimming took 8 bases from V and 1 from J, leaving 16 bases between them. This CDR3 has 14 residues. CDR1 is GTSNPN, CDR2 SVGIG, per germline (reference sequence). DNA for the CDR3: TGTGCCGGAACAGGAGGGGTACGCACAGATACGCAGTATTTT. This sequence encodes CAGTGGVRTDTQYF.

The V gene is TRBV4-2, the J gene TRBJ2-7, with D hard to call. Trimming stripped 0 bases from V and 3 bases from J, with 15 bases between. CDR1 and CDR2 (germline): LGHNA, YNFKEQ. The CDR3 totals 16 residues. CDR3 coding DNA: TGTGCCAGCAGCCAAGAGCAGAGCCTGACTTACTACGAGCAGTACTTC. Amino acids: CASSQEQSLTYYEQYF.

This clone was counted only a few times. V and J are TRBV6-1 and TRBJ1-2; 7 bases align to TRBD1. The CDR3 runs to 15 residues. Germline CDR1 MNHNS, CDR2 SASEGT. Trimming cost V 1 base and J 3 bases; bases outside gene matches: 5. CDR3 sequence: CASSEGAGGHYGYTF. The CDR3 DNA is TGTGCCAGCAGTGAAGGGGCAGGGGGGCACTATGGCTACACCTTC.

The chain uses TRBV4-1 and TRBJ2-6; D is undetermined. Germline lookup yields CDR1 MGHRA and CDR2 YSYEKL. The CDR3 sequence is 17 residues long. Trimming left V 0 bases short and J 3 bases short, with 12 bases between. CDR3 amino acids: CASSQDSGSGGANVLTF. The CDR3 DNA follows: TGCGCCAGCAGCCAAGATAGTGGCTCGGGTGGGGCCAACGTCCTGACTTTC.

V gene TRBV19 combines with J gene TRBJ1-1; tentatively, D is TRBD1 (5 bases). Germline V gives CDR1 LNHDA, CDR2 SQIVND (reference sequence). The CDR3 loop spans 12 amino acids. Trimming cost V 8 bases and J 3 bases, with 10 bases left between them. CDR3 nucleotide sequence: TGTGCCAGTTGGACAAGAGACACTGAAGCTTTCTTT. Amino acid sequence: CASWTRDTEAFF. The whole variable domain, filled in from reference TRBV19 and TRBJ1-1, reads DGGITQSPKYLFRKEGQNVTLSCEQNLNHDAMYWYRQDPGQGLRLIYYSQIVNDFQKGDIAEGYSVSREKKESFPLTVTSAQKNPTAFYLCASWTRDTEAFFGQGTRLTVV.